The clone carrying this T cell receptor (beta chain) was seen at least ten times. Its antigen is as yet unknown. CDR3 size: 16 residues. Germline loops: CDR1 SGHAT, CDR2 FQNNGV. V gave up 2 bases and J gave up 3 bases, with 16 bases separating them. These data originate in a study of T cells in Graves' hyperthyroidism and ophthalmopathy. Looking at the study overall: Any treatment followed the collection of peripheral blood at initial diagnosis. Overall study results and limits: Most thyroid clonotypes expanded above 0.001 appeared in blood too.

Amplified TCR beta CDR3 regions derived from RNA transcripts. Using the HTBI primer set, a first-round RT-PCR was run on the TCR CDR3. From the multiplex PCR reads, TCRdb called clonotypes with MiXCR, one entry per CDR3 protein. The table lists hundreds of thousands of distinct CDR3 sequences, approximately 23% of them singletons. Sequenced: blood. V usage is TRBV11-2 and J usage is TRBJ2-5; D is ambiguous. The clonotype originates from a man aged 25 to 40 with Graves' ophthalmopathy. The DNA of the CDR3 is TGTGCCAGCAGCTTACGGTTGACCAGAAGAGAAGAGACCCAGTACTTC. Amino acids: CASSLRLTRREETQYF. Together with reference TRBV11-2 and TRBJ2-5, the CDR3 gives the full variable domain: EAGVAQSPRYKIIEKRQSVAFWCNPISGHATLYWYQQILGQGPKLLIQFQNNGVVDDSQLPKDRFSAERLKGVDSTLKIQPAKLEDSAVYLCASSLRLTRREETQYFGPGTRLLVL.